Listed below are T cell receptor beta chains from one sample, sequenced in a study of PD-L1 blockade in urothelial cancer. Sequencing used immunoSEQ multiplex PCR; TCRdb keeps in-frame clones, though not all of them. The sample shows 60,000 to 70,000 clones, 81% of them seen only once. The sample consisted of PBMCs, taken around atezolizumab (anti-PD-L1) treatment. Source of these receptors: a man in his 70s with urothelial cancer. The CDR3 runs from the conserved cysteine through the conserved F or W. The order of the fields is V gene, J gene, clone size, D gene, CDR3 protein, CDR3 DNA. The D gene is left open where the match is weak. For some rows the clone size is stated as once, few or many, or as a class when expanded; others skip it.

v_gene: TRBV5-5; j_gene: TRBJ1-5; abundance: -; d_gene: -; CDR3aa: CASSGPGHSNQPQHF; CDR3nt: TGTGCCAGCAGCGGACCGGGACATAGCAATCAGCCCCAGCATTTT
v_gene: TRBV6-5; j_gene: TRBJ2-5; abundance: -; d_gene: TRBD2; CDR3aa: CATGTSGGRETQYF; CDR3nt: TGTGCCACAGGGACTAGCGGGGGCCGGGAGACCCAGTACTTC
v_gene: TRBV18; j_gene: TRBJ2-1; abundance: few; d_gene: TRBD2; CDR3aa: CASSLTGTSYNEQFF; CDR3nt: TGTGCCAGCTCACTAACCGGGACTAGCTACAATGAGCAGTTCTTC
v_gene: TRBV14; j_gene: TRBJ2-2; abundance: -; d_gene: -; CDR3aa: CASSQGHLVSRTGELFF; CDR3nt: TGTGCCAGCAGCCAAGGACATCTCGTTTCCCGTACCGGGGAGCTGTTTTTT
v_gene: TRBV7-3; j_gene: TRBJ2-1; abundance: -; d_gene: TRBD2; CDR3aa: CASSYGLAGPNEQFF; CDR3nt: TGTGCCAGCAGCTACGGGCTAGCGGGACCCAATGAGCAGTTCTTC
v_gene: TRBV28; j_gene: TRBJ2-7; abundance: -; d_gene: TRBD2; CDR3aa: CASRLSGSAEQYF; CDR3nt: TGTGCCAGCAGACTTAGCGGGAGTGCCGAGCAGTACTTC
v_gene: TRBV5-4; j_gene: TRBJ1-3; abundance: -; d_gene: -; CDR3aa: CASSLDSNSGNTIYF; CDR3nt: TGTGCCAGCAGCTTGGACAGCAACTCTGGAAACACCATATATTTT
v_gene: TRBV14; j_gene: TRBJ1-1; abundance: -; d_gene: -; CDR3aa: CASSLLRDTEAFF; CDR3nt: TGTGCCAGCAGCCTCCTCCGGGACACTGAAGCTTTCTTT
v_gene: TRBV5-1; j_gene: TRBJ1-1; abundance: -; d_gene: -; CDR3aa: CASSTGQNTEAFF; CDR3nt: TGCGCCAGCAGCACCGGACAGAACACTGAAGCTTTCTTT
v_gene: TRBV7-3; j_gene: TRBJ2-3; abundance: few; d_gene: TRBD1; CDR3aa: CASSLQGARDTQYF; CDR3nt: TGTGCCAGCAGCTTACAGGGGGCGCGGGATACGCAGTATTTT
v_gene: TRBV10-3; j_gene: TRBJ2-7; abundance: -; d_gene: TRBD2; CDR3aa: CATAGTSGRISYEQYF; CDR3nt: TGTGCCACCGCCGGGACTAGCGGGAGGATCTCCTACGAGCAGTACTTC
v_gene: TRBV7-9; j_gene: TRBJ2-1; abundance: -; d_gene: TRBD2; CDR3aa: CASQPSGNNEQFF; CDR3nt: TGTGCCAGCCAACCTAGCGGCAACAATGAGCAGTTCTTC
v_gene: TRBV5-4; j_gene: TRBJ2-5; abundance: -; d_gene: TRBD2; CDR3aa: CASSSGTSGQETQYF; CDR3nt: TGTGCCAGCAGCTCTGGGACTAGCGGGCAAGAGACCCAGTACTTC
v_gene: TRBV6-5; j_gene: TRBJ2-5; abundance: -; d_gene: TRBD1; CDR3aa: CASRYRQGRETQYF; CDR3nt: TGTGCCAGCAGATATAGACAGGGCCGAGAGACCCAGTACTTC
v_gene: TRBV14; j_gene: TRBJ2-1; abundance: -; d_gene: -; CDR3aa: CASSQVAVVDEQFF; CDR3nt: TGTGCCAGCAGCCAAGTAGCCGTAGTGGATGAGCAGTTCTTC
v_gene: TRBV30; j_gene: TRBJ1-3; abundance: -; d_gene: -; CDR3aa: CAWKPRTDGNTIYF; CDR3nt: TGTGCCTGGAAACCGCGGACAGATGGAAACACCATATATTTT
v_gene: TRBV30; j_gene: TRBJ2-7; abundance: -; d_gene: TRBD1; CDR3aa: CAWRPPGQPFGSNREQYF; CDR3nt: TGTGCCTGGAGACCTCCGGGACAGCCTTTCGGGTCAAACCGGGAGCAGTACTTC
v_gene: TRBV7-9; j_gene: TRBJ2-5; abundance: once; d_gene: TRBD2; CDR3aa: CASSSPPRGSGRWKTQYF; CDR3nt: TGTGCCAGCAGCTCGCCCCCCCGGGGTAGCGGGAGATGGAAGACCCAGTACTTC
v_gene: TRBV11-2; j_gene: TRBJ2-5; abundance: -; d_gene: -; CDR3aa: CASSPALQETQYF; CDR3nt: TGTGCCAGCAGCCCAGCGCTCCAAGAGACCCAGTACTTC
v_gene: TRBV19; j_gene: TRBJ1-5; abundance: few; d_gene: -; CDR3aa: CASSIPIRGNQPQHF; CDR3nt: TGTGCCAGTAGTATCCCTATTAGAGGCAATCAGCCCCAGCATTTT
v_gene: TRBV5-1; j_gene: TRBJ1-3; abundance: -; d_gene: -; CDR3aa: CASSLNVPSSGNTIYF; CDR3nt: TGCGCCAGCAGCTTGAATGTACCGAGCTCTGGAAACACCATATATTTT
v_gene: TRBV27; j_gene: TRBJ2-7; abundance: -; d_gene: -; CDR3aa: CASSLLPTGPEQYF; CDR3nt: TGTGCCAGCAGTTTATTACCCACAGGTCCCGAGCAGTACTTC
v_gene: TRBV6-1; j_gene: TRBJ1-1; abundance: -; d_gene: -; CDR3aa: CASSELAGQAFF; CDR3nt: TGTGCCAGCAGTGAATTGGCAGGTCAAGCTTTCTTT
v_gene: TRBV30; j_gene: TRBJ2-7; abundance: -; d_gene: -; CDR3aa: CAWSVVSYEQYF; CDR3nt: TGTGCCTGGAGTGTGGTCAGCTACGAGCAGTACTTC
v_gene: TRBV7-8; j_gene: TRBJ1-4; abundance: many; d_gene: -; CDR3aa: CASSLGGRGEKLFF; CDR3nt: TGTGCCAGCAGCCTGGGGGGGCGAGGAGAAAAACTGTTTTTT
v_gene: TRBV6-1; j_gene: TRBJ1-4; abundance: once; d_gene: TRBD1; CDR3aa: CASSDITGAGEKLFF; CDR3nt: TGTGCCAGCAGTGACATCACAGGGGCAGGAGAAAAACTGTTTTTT
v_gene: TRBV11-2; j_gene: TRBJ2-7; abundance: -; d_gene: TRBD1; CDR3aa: CASSFNPRSTGTGAREQYF; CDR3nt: TGTGCCAGCAGCTTTAATCCCCGCTCCACCGGGACAGGGGCTCGGGAGCAGTACTTC
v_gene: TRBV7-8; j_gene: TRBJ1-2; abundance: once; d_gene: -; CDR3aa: CASSRTPSPPNYGYTF; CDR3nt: TGTGCCAGCAGCCGTACTCCCTCCCCACCTAACTATGGCTACACCTTC
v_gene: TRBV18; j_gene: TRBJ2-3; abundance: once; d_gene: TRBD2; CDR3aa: CASSPMTSGATDTQYF; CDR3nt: TGTGCCAGCTCACCAATGACTAGCGGGGCCACAGATACGCAGTATTTT
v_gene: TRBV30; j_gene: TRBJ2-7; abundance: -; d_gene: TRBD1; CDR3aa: CAWVRGQAMQYF; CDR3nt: TGTGCCTGGGTGAGGGGACAGGCTATGCAGTACTTC
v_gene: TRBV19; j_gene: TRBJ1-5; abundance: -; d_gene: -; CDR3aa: CASSIVGQGSNQPQHF; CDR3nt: TGTGCCAGTAGTATAGTGGGGCAGGGGAGCAATCAGCCCCAGCATTTT
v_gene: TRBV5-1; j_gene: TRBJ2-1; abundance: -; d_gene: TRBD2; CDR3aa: CASGTSGRYSSYNEQFF; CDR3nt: TGCGCCAGCGGGACTAGCGGGAGGTACAGCTCCTACAATGAGCAGTTCTTC
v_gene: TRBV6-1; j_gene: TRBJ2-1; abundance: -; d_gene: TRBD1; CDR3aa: CASSPRTGFEQFF; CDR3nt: TGTGCCAGCAGTCCTCGGACAGGGTTTGAGCAGTTCTTC
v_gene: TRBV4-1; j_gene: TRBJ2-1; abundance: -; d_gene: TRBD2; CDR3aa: CASSLSPTSGLYNEQFF; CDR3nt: TGCGCCAGCAGCCTGAGTCCTACTAGCGGGCTGTACAATGAGCAGTTCTTC
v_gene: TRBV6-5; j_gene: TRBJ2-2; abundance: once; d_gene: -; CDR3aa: CASSYSRRTGELFF; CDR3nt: TGTGCCAGCAGTTACTCGAGGCGCACCGGGGAGCTGTTTTTT
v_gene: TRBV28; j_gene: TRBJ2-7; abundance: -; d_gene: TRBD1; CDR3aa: CASSAPGQSYEQYF; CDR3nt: TGTGCCAGCAGTGCCCCGGGACAGTCCTACGAGCAGTACTTC
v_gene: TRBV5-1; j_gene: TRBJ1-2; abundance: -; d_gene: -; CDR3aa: CASSLDPEGYGYTF; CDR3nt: TGCGCCAGCAGCTTGGATCCAGAGGGCTATGGCTACACCTTC
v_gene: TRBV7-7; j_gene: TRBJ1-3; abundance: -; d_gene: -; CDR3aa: CASSSGVGNTIYF; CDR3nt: TGTGCTAGCAGCTCGGGAGTTGGAAACACCATATATTTT
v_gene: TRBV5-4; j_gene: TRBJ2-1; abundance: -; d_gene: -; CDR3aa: CASSLIQPNEQFF; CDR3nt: TGTGCCAGCAGCTTGATACAGCCTAATGAGCAGTTCTTC
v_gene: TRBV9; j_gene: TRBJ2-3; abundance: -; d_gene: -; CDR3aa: CASSVEGARNPPDTQYF; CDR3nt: TGTGCCAGCAGCGTAGAAGGGGCGCGGAACCCACCAGATACGCAGTATTTT
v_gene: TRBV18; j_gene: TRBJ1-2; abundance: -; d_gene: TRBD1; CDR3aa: CASSPEGQGLNYGYTF; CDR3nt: TGTGCCAGCTCACCGGAGGGACAGGGCCTTAACTATGGCTACACCTTC
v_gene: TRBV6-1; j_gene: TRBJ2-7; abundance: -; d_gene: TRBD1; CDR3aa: CASGTVEEQYF; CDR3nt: TGTGCCAGTGGGACAGTCGAGGAGCAGTACTTC
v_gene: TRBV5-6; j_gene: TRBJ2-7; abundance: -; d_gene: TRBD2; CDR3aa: CASSFSSGRREQYF; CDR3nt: TGTGCCAGCAGCTTTAGTAGCGGGAGGCGCGAGCAGTACTTC
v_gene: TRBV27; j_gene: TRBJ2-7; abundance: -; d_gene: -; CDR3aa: CASSLSVDLASYEQYF; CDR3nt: TGTGCCAGCAGTTTATCGGTGGACTTAGCGAGCTACGAGCAGTACTTC
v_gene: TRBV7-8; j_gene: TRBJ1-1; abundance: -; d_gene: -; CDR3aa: CASSSYNTEAFF; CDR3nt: TGTGCCAGCAGCTCCTACAACACTGAAGCTTTCTTT
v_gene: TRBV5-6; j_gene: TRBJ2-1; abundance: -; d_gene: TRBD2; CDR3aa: CASSFSREGLNEQFF; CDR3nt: TGTGCCAGCAGCTTTTCTCGGGAGGGCCTTAATGAGCAGTTCTTC
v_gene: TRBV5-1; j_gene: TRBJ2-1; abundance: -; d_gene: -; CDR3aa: CASSLASGANEQFF; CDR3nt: TGCGCCAGCAGCTTGGCCTCAGGGGCCAATGAGCAGTTCTTC
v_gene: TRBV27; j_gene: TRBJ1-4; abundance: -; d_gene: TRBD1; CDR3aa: CASSLFGWDRGNEKLFF; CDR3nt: TGTGCCAGCAGTTTATTCGGGTGGGACAGGGGAAATGAAAAACTGTTTTTT
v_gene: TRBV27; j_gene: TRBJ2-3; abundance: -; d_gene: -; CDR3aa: CASSRAGRTDTQYF; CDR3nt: TGTGCCAGCAGTCGTGCCGGGAGAACAGATACGCAGTATTTT
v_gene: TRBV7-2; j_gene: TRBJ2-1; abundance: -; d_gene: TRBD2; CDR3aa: CASSLIAGGSSYNEQFF; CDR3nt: TGTGCCAGCAGCTTAATTGCGGGAGGGAGCTCCTACAATGAGCAGTTCTTC
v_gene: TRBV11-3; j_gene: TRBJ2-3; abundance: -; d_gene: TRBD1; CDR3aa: CASSPPPGQGATDTQYF; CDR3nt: TGTGCCAGCAGCCCACCGCCGGGACAGGGGGCGACAGATACGCAGTATTTT
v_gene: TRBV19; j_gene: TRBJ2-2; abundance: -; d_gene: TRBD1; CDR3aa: CASSRTGPGELFF; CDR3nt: TGTGCCAGTAGTAGGACAGGGCCCGGGGAGCTGTTTTTT
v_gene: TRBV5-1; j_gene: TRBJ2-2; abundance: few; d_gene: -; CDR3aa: CASSLALGGEGELFF; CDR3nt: TGCGCCAGCAGCTTGGCCTTAGGTGGAGAAGGGGAGCTGTTTTTT
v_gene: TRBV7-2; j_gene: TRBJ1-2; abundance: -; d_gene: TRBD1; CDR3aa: CASSLEGTGVFGYTF; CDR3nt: TGTGCCAGCAGCTTAGAAGGGACAGGGGTCTTTGGCTACACCTTC
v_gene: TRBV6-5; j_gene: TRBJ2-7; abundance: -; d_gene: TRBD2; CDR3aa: CASSPGLAGTYEQYF; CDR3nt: TGTGCCAGCAGCCCCGGACTAGCGGGAACCTACGAGCAGTACTTC
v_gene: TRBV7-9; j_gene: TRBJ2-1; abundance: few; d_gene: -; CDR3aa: CASSLSSGRGFNEQFF; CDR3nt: TGTGCCAGCAGCTTATCATCGGGAAGAGGTTTCAATGAGCAGTTCTTC
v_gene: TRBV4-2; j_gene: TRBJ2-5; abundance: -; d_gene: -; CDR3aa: CASSQAERETQYF; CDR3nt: TGTGCCAGCAGCCAGGCCGAGAGGGAGACCCAGTACTTC
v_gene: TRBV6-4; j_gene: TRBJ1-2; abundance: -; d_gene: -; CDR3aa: CASSEQAFNYGYTF; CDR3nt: TGTGCCAGCAGTGAACAGGCCTTTAACTATGGCTACACCTTC
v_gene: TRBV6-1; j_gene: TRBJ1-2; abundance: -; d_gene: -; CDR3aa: CASSETATNYGYTF; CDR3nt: TGTGCCAGCAGTGAGACAGCAACTAACTATGGCTACACCTTC
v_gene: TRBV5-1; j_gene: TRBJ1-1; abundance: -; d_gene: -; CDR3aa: CASSLAGQRNNEAFF; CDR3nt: TGCGCCAGCAGCTTGGCCGGGCAGCGGAATAATGAAGCTTTCTTT